The clone carrying this T cell receptor (beta chain) was seen more than once but under ten times. What it binds is not known. TCR beta CDR3 regions were amplified from RNA transcripts. The HTBI primer set served for first-round RT-PCR of the TCR CDR3. TCRdb called the multiplex PCR reads again in MiXCR, with one record for every CDR3 protein. This sample carries around 350,000 distinct CDR3 sequences, 15% to 20% of them seen once, and the ten largest clones take roughly a third. This sample was included in a study of T cells in Graves' hyperthyroidism and ophthalmopathy. V was pared by 6 bases and J by 5 bases, with 10 bases of the junction left unmatched. The germline V gene encodes CDR1 MGHRA and CDR2 YSYEKL. CDR3 length: 16 residues. Points from the study as a whole: Most thyroid clonotypes expanded above 0.001 appeared in blood too.

The V gene is TRBV4-1, the J gene TRBJ2-1, with 10 bases fitting TRBD1. The sequencing input was blood. The origin of this receptor is a woman under 40 with Graves' hyperthyroidism that later progressed to Graves' ophthalmopathy. In nucleotides, the CDR3 is TGCGCCAGCAGTCCCCTTCCGGGACAGGGGAACAATGAGCAGTTCTTC. Residues: CASSPLPGQGNNEQFF.